Here is one T cell receptor (beta chain) with its context. There is no known antigen for this receptor. An approximately 2.5 ml peripheral blood sample was drawn into PAXgene tubes per donor and stored at -80°C. Without T cell sorting, total RNA was isolated from whole blood using the PAXgene blood miRNA kit on an automated QIAcube. Peripheral blood from monozygotic twin pairs, either concordant or discordant for inflammatory bowel disease, underwent deep TCRalpha and TCRbeta repertoire profiling that used unique molecular barcoding. Smoking habits were recorded for all twin pairs, with individuals classified as current, former or never smokers. This record comes from a study of monozygotic twins with inflammatory bowel disease (dated by TCRdb to the late 2010s). Turning to the overall study: In total, around 28 monozygotic twin pairs made up the full study: 19 Danish pairs, all IBD-discordant, plus nine German pairs, of which four were IBD-concordant and five were IBD-discordant. Within discordant pairs, disease-associated traits were sought mainly by comparing IBD patients with their genetically identical healthy co-twins. Each individual had, on average, about 151 000 unique TCRalpha sequences and 181 000 unique TCRbeta sequences available for analysis. Study-wide findings and limitations: Repertoire similarity did not differ between concordant and discordant twins, which could be due to limited statistical power. Measured by the inverse Simpson index, TCRbeta repertoire diversity was lower in IBD patients than in their healthy co-twins. The results gave no support for a single strong signal or clonotype linked to IBD. Fewer clonotypes were shared with other individuals by IBD patients than by healthy twins, most markedly in patients showing signs of disease activity. The analysis was unable to tell different T cell subtypes apart. Background noise and inter-individual variability may have been introduced into the repertoires by the differing immunosuppressive treatments among patients.

The CDR1 and CDR2 encoded by the germline V gene (reference sequence) are DFQATT and SNEGSKA. The CDR3 has 15 amino acids, counting the end cysteine and phenylalanine. DNA was not recorded. Receptor amplification or capture employed 5' RACE. The input for every TCR library was roughly 3,200 ng of total RNA. For each sample, cDNA synthesis was carried out in eight separate reactions using SMARTScribe reverse transcriptase. Unique molecular identifiers containing a 6-nucleotide sample barcode were introduced through template switching during cDNA synthesis. Amplification of TCRalpha and TCRbeta cDNA involved two nested PCRs of approximately 16 and 10 cycles, and each PCR was followed by bead purification. Before amplification, cDNA was treated with uracil DNA-glycosylase and purified using the QIAquick PCR purification kit. In the second PCR, Illumina TruSeq-compatible adapters and sample-specific barcodes were added. Library quality and concentration were checked on TapeStation and Qubit, and libraries were pooled at 4.5 to 5.5 ng each. Pooled libraries were sequenced on an Illumina HiSeq2500 single-index Rapid Run with 2 x 100 bp reads and custom sequencing primers. From the authors' description of their analysis: MiGEC version 1.2.6 was used for UMI-based consensus assembly to correct PCR and sequencing errors. MiXCR version 2.1.1 was used to carry out V(D)J alignment, clonotype assembly and CDR3 extraction. To normalise gene usage, clonotype sharing and MAIT/NKT TCR abundance, the top 1000, 10 000 and 20 000 clonotypes in each sample were analysed. After downsampling to 27 000 UMIs, diversity was calculated as the inverse Simpson index using the vegan R package. Paired Mann-Whitney U tests were applied to discordant twin pairs, with Benjamini-Hochberg correction for multiple testing. TCRdb reprocessed the reads and assigns one entry to each CDR3 protein sequence, leaving out DNA. It is TCRdb's table, rather than the study itself, that gives the V and J calls and clone size. The sample has around 140,000 distinct CDR3 sequences on record. The ten biggest clones cover 2% to 2.5% of the sample.

The sample consisted of blood. This clonotype originated in a human donor with ulcerative colitis or Crohn's disease, or a healthy co-twin of an affected twin (not recorded which). The chain is encoded by TRBV20-1 joined to TRBJ2-7. The CDR3 is CSARVSRLNTYEQYF.